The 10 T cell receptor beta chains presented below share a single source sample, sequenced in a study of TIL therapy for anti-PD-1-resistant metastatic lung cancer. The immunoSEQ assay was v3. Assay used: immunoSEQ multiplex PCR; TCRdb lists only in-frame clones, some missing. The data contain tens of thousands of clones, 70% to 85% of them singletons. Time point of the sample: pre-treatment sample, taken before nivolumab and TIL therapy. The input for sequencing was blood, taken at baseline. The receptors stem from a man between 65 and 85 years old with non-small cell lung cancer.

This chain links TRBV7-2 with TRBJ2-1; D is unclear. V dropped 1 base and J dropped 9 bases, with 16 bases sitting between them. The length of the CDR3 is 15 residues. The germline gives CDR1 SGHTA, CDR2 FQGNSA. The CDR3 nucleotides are TGTGCCAGCAGCTTAGGAGTAGTGTCCTCCAGTGAGCAGTTCTTC. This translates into CASSLGVVSSSEQFF.

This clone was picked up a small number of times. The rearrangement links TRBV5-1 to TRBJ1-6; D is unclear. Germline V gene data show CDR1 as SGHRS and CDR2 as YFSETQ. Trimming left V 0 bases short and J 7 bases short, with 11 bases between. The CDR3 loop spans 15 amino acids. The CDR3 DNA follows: TGCGCCAGCAGCTTGGAACCGGGAGCAAATTCACCCCTCCACTTT. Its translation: CASSLEPGANSPLHF.

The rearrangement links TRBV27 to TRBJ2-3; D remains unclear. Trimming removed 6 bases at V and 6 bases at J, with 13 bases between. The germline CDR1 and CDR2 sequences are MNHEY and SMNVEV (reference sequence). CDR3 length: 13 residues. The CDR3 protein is CASRLQKADTQYF. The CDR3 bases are TGTGCCAGCAGACTCCAAAAGGCGGATACGCAGTATTTT.

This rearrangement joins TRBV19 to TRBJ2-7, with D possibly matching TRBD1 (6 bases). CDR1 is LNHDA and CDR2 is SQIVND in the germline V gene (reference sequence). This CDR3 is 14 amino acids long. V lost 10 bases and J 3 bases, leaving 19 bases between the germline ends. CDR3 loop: CATKQGPADYEQYF. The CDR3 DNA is TGTGCCACAAAACAGGGACCGGCGGACTACGAGCAGTACTTC.

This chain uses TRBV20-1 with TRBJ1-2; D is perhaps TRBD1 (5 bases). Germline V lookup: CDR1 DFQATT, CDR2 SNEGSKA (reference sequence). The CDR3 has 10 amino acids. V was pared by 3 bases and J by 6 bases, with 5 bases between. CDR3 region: CSARGDGYTF. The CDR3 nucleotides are TGCAGTGCTAGGGGGGATGGCTACACCTTC.

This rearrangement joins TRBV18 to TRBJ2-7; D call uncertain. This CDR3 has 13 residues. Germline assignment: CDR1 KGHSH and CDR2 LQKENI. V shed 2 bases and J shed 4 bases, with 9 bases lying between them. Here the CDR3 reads CASSPVGGYEQYF. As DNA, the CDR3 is TGTGCCAGCTCACCAGTTGGTGGTTACGAGCAGTACTTC. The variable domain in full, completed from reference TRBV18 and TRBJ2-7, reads NAGVMQNPRHLVRRRGQEARLRCSPMKGHSHVYWYRQLPEEGLKFMVYLQKENIIDESGMPKERFSAEFPKEGPSILRIQQVVRGDSAAYFCASSPVGGYEQYFGPGTRLTVT.

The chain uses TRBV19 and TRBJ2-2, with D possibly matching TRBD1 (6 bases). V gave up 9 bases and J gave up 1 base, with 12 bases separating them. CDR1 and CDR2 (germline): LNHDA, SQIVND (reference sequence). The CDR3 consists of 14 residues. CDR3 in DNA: TGTGCCAGCTTACAGGGTGGGAACACCGGGGAGCTGTTTTTT. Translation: CASLQGGNTGELFF.

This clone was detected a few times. The CDR3 loop is CAWSVRLGASNEKLFF. The CDR3 coding sequence is TGTGCCTGGAGTGTACGCTTGGGGGCATCTAATGAAAAACTGTTTTTT. The chain couples TRBV30 to TRBJ1-4, with D possibly TRBD1 on 6 matching bases. Germline lookup yields CDR1 GTSNPN and CDR2 SVGIG (reference sequence). Deletions cut 0 bases from V and 3 bases from J, with 14 bases between. The CDR3 is 16 residues long. The full variable domain, with the rest looked up from reference TRBV30 and TRBJ1-4, is SQTIHQWPATLVQPVGSPLSLECTVEGTSNPNLYWYRQAAGRGLQLLFYSVGIGQISSEVPQNLSASRPQDRQFILSSKKLLLSDSGFYLCAWSVRLGASNEKLFFGSGTQLSVL.

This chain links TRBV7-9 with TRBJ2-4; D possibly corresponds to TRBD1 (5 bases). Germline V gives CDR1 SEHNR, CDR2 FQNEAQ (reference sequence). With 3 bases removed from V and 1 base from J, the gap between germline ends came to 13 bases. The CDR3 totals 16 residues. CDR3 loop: CASSLAPTEAKNIQYF. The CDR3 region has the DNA TGTGCCAGCAGCTTGGCTCCGACAGAGGCCAAAAACATTCAGTACTTC. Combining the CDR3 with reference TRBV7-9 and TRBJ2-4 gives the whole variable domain DTGVSQNPRHKITKRGQNVTFRCDPISEHNRLYWYRQTLGQGPEFLTYFQNEAQLEKSRLLSDRFSAERPKGSFSTLEIQRTEQGDSAMYLCASSLAPTEAKNIQYFGAGTRLSVL.

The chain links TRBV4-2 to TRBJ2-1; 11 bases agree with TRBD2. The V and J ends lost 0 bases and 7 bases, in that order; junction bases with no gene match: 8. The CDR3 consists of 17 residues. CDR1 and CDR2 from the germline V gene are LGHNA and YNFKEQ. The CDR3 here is CASSQDLAASGRNEQFF. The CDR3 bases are TGTGCCAGCAGCCAAGATCTCGCGGCTAGCGGGAGGAATGAGCAGTTCTTC.